This T cell receptor beta chain was sequenced during a study of blood T cell repertoires in COVID-19. The CDR3 totals 12 residues. V lost 0 bases to trimming and J lost 11 bases, with 10 bases between them. Sequencing used immunoSEQ multiplex PCR; TCRdb keeps in-frame clones, though not all of them. The table has some 43,000 clones, over 75% seen once. The sequenced material came from peripheral blood. The sequence derives from a woman aged 60-75 years with acute or convalescent COVID-19. The J gene is TRBJ1-2, the V gene TRBV12-3 or TRBV12-4; D gene unclear. The CDR3 sequence is CASSLADNRYTF. The CDR3 DNA sequence: TGTGCCAGCAGTTTAGCAGACAACCGGTACACCTTC.